Each of the 16 T cell receptor beta chains below was sequenced from the same sample in a study of shared clonotypes between healthy human individuals. The data were produced by immunoSEQ multiplex PCR, yet TCRdb's version contains in-frame clones alone and is incomplete. This table has about 1,900,000 clones, about 95% appearing once. CD45RO-negative cells were positively selected for CCR7, leaving out terminally differentiated effector memory CD45RA+ cells. The material sequenced was naive CD8+ T cells sorted from blood. The receptors were gathered from a man between 18 and 29 years old in good health.

The gene calls are TRBV19 and TRBJ2-7, with a tentative D call TRBD1 (5 bases). CDR3 length equals 13 residues. Trimming pared 6 bases from V and 3 bases from J, leaving 12 bases between. Germline CDR1 reads LNHDA; CDR2 reads SQIVND (reference sequence). CDR3 nucleotide sequence: TGTGCCAGTAGGGGCAGGGCGAACTACGAGCAGTACTTC. Its protein product is CASRGRANYEQYF.

The rearrangement uses TRBV7-9 and TRBJ2-1; 7 bases line up with TRBD2. V trimming: 1 base; J trimming: 8 bases; junction bases outside the gene matches: 11. The CDR3 is 16 amino acids. Germline values: CDR1 SEHNR, CDR2 FQNEAQ (reference sequence). The CDR3, as DNA: TGTGCCAGCAGCTTAGTTTTGGGAAGCGGGGATGATGAGCAGTTCTTC. Translation: CASSLVLGSGDDEQFF.

The gene calls are TRBV2 and TRBJ2-1; D is possibly TRBD2 (6 bases). The germline V gene encodes CDR1 SNHLY and CDR2 FYNNEI. V lost 7 bases, J lost 0 bases, and 13 bases lay in between. The CDR3 loop spans 15 amino acids. The CDR3 loop reads CASKEGPSSYNEQFF. The CDR3 bases are TGTGCCAGCAAGGAGGGGCCGAGCTCCTACAATGAGCAGTTCTTC.

The gene calls are TRBV19 and TRBJ2-7, with 10 bases matching TRBD2. CDR1 and CDR2 (germline): LNHDA, SQIVND (reference sequence). This CDR3 is built from 18 residues. The V and J ends lost 3 bases and 3 bases, in that order; junction bases with no gene match: 14. CDR3 nucleotides: TGTGCCAGTAGTATTCGGCTAGCGGGAGAGGCAAGGGACTACGAGCAGTACTTC. This gives the protein CASSIRLAGEARDYEQYF.

The chain couples TRBV28 to TRBJ2-7; a weak D match, TRBD2 (7 bases). The ends were cut back, 1 base at V and 3 bases at J, with 13 bases in the middle. Germline-derived CDR1 and CDR2 are MDHEN and SYDVKM. The CDR3 covers 15 residues. CDR3: CASSLFAGEGYEQYF. CDR3 in DNA: TGTGCCAGCAGTTTATTCGCAGGGGAGGGCTACGAGCAGTACTTC.

This rearrangement joins TRBV28 to TRBJ2-3, with 7 bases that match TRBD2. This CDR3 spans 15 amino acids. V was pared by 7 bases and J by 3 bases, with 10 bases of the junction left unmatched. CDR1 and CDR2 (germline): MDHEN, SYDVKM. The chain's CDR3 is CASTPGGSRTDTQYF. In DNA, the CDR3 is TGTGCCAGCACCCCGGGCGGGAGTAGGACAGATACGCAGTATTTT. The variable domain in full, completed from reference TRBV28 and TRBJ2-3, reads DVKVTQSSRYLVKRTGEKVFLECVQDMDHENMFWYRQDPGLGLRLIYFSYDVKMKEKGDIPEGYSVSREKKERFSLILESASTNQTSMYLCASTPGGSRTDTQYFGPGTRLTVL.

This chain links TRBV27 with TRBJ2-3; D remains ambiguous. Deletions cut 2 bases from V and 2 bases from J, with 8 bases between. The CDR3 spans 14 residues. Germline V lookup: CDR1 MNHEY, CDR2 SMNVEV (reference sequence). The CDR3 region has the DNA TGTGCCAGCAGTTTAGTGGGTGCCACAGATACGCAGTATTTT. Translating it yields CASSLVGATDTQYF.

This clone appeared a few times. The chain has TRBV7-9 and TRBJ1-1; weak D call: TRBD1 (6 bases). Germline V CDR1 and CDR2: SEHNR, FQNEAQ (reference sequence). V was shortened by 5 bases and J by 3 bases, with 13 bases between the two germline ends. The CDR3 has 14 residues. For the CDR3, the DNA is TGTGCCAGCAGCCTAACAGGGCCTGACACTGAAGCTTTCTTT. Translation gives CASSLTGPDTEAFF.

The chain uses TRBV30 and TRBJ2-7; 8 positions agree with TRBD1. The germline gives CDR1 GTSNPN, CDR2 SVGIG (reference sequence). Unmatched junction bases numbered 6, after V lost 2 bases and J lost 6 bases. The CDR3 covers 13 residues. The CDR3 coding sequence is TGTGCCTGGAGTCGGACAGGGCTAGGCGAGCAGTACTTC. Residues: CAWSRTGLGEQYF.

The chain carries TRBV6-1 and TRBJ1-1; D call uncertain. Germline CDR1 MNHNS, CDR2 SASEGT. The V end was cut by 4 bases, the J end by 8 bases, with 17 bases between. CDR3 length: 14 residues. DNA of the CDR3: TGTGCCAGCAGTGCCACGCCTGGAGACATGGAAGCTTTCTTT. Protein sequence: CASSATPGDMEAFF.

The rearrangement joins TRBV5-1 to TRBJ2-5, with a possible D match to TRBD1 (6 bases). V was cut by 0 bases and J by 4 bases, with 19 bases left in between. The CDR3 is made up of 17 amino acids. Germline CDR1 is SGHRS and CDR2 is YFSETQ. The CDR3, as DNA: TGCGCCAGCAGCTTGGGGACAGCGCCTGCCGGCCTAGAGACCCAGTACTTC. This gives the protein CASSLGTAPAGLETQYF.

This clone is a singleton in its sample. In DNA, the CDR3 is TGTGCCAGCAGCATTTTGGGACAGTATTACGAGCAGTACTTC. Its protein is CASSILGQYYEQYF. The chain links TRBV7-2 to TRBJ2-7; 7 nucleotides line up with TRBD1. Trimming removed 5 bases from V and 4 bases from J; junction bases left unmatched: 8. The CDR3 covers 14 residues. The germline gives CDR1 SGHTA, CDR2 FQGNSA.

The chain employs TRBV30 and TRBJ2-5; D assignment may be TRBD1 or TRBD2 (5 bases each). From germline, CDR1 is GTSNPN and CDR2 SVGIG (reference sequence). Trimming took off 0 bases at V and 2 bases at J, with 22 bases between the two ends. The CDR3 runs to 18 residues. This CDR3 is CAWSVLGQGDDKQETQYF. The CDR3 DNA sequence: TGTGCCTGGAGTGTCTTAGGCCAGGGAGACGATAAGCAAGAGACCCAGTACTTC.

This clone was found once. The chain joins TRBV2 to TRBJ2-7, with a weak D call TRBD2 (5 bases). Germline CDR1 is SNHLY and CDR2 is FYNNEI. Trimming removed 3 bases at V and 5 bases at J, with 11 bases between. The CDR3 sequence is 13 residues long. Here the CDR3 DNA reads TGTGCCAGCAGTGACCTAGCCGGGCACGAGCAGTACTTC. This gives the protein CASSDLAGHEQYF.

The V call is TRBV6-1, the J call TRBJ2-7; 9 nucleotides match TRBD2. Trimming at V came to 1 base and at J to 4 bases, leaving 5 bases not matched to a gene. From germline, CDR1 is MNHNS and CDR2 SASEGT. The CDR3 contains 15 residues. The CDR3 sequence: CASSEGGGGRYEQYF. CDR3 sequence (DNA): TGTGCCAGCAGTGAAGGCGGGGGGGGCAGGTACGAGCAGTACTTC.

Details on this clone: At the DNA level, this CDR3 is encoded by other sequences in the same sample as well. This chain uses TRBV7-6 with TRBJ1-1; D is unclear. V was shortened by 3 bases and J by 0 bases, with 8 bases between the two germline ends. The CDR3 extends over 14 amino acids. Looked up from germline, CDR1 is SGHVS and CDR2 is FNYEAQ. The CDR3 DNA follows: TGTGCCAGCAGCTTGGGGAGTTTGAACACTGAAGCTTTCTTT. Translating it yields CASSLGSLNTEAFF.